A single sample gave rise to the 32 T cell receptor beta chains below, sequenced in a study of vaccination and CD4 T cells after COVID-19. The Oncomine TCR Beta short-read assay was applied to DNA of cultured CD4+ T cells. TCRdb re-derived calls from the PCR reads in MiXCR, one entry per CDR3 protein. The sample has almost 15,000 distinct CDR3 sequences; around 80% are singletons. These receptors have no known antigen. The treatment is: roughly nine-day PBMC culture with coronavirus spike peptide pools or control peptides (ViraFEST assay). The sample taken for sequencing was CD4+ T cells from blood, cultured in vitro. Source of these receptors: a human donor who had recovered from COVID-19.

This clonotype is a singleton in its sample. V usage is TRBV5-1 and J usage is TRBJ2-2; 15 nucleotides line up with TRBD2. The CDR3 extends over 18 amino acids. From germline, CDR1 is SGHRS and CDR2 YFSETQ. The trim removed 7 bases at V and 0 bases at J, leaving 7 bases unmatched. The CDR3 bases are TGCGCCAGCCTTTCCGGACTAGCGGGAGGGCCGAACACCGGGGAGCTGTTTTTT. Translating gives CASLSGLAGGPNTGELFF. Supplemented by reference TRBV5-1 and TRBJ2-2, the full variable domain reads KAGVTQTPRYLIKTRGQQVTLSCSPISGHRSVSWYQQTPGQGLQFLFEYFSETQRNKGNFPGRFSGRQFSNSRSEMNVSTLELGDSALYLCASLSGLAGGPNTGELFFGEGSRLTVL.

In this sample, this clonotype turned up a few times. The chain couples TRBV6-2 or TRBV6-3 to TRBJ1-5; TRBD1 matches 7 bases. The CDR3 totals 16 residues. Germline CDR1 MNHEY, CDR2 SVGEGT. V shed 10 bases and J 4 bases; nucleotides not matched to a gene: 16. This chain's CDR3 is CATHPIDRVGNQPQHF. For the CDR3, the DNA is TGTGCCACACATCCCATCGACAGGGTCGGGAATCAGCCCCAGCATTTT.

The chain has TRBV6-2 or TRBV6-3 and TRBJ2-1, with TRBD2 matching 10 bases. The CDR3 spans 15 residues. Losses at the gene ends were 5 bases for V and 4 bases for J; bases not matched to a gene: 5. The germline CDR1 and CDR2 sequences are MNHEY and SVGEGT. CDR3 DNA: TGTGCCAGCAGTCTGGGACTAGCGCTTTACAATGAGCAGTTCTTC. This translates into CASSLGLALYNEQFF.

This clonotype counts as medium-sized. The chain joins TRBV10-3 to TRBJ2-7, with D perhaps matching TRBD1 (5 bases). This CDR3 has 14 amino acids. Trimming removed 10 bases at V and 0 bases at J, with 16 bases between. CDR1 and CDR2 (germline): ENHRY, SYGVKD. This chain's CDR3 is CATADSLSSYEQYF. The CDR3 DNA reads as TGTGCCACCGCCGACAGTCTGAGCTCCTACGAGCAGTACTTC.

The rearrangement links TRBV29-1 to TRBJ1-2, with D possibly TRBD1 on 5 matching bases. V was shortened by 5 bases and J by 3 bases, with 16 bases between the two germline ends. The CDR3 consists of 14 residues. Per the germline V gene, CDR1 is SQVTM and CDR2 is ANQGSEA. The chain's CDR3 is CSVRNGGNDYGYTF. For the CDR3, the DNA is TGCAGCGTTCGGAACGGGGGGAATGACTATGGCTACACCTTC. The complete variable domain, with remaining parts taken from reference TRBV29-1 and TRBJ1-2, reads SAVISQKPSRDICQRGTSLTIQCQVDSQVTMMFWYRQQPGQSLTLIATANQGSEATYESGFVIDKFPISRPNLTFSTLTVSNMSPEDSSIYLCSVRNGGNDYGYTFGSGTRLTVV.

This clonotype was counted a few times. The chain uses TRBV7-2 and TRBJ1-5, with D possibly being TRBD1 (6 bases). This CDR3 spans 16 amino acids. Germline values: CDR1 SGHTA, CDR2 FQGNSA. V lost 1 base and J 1 base, leaving 11 bases between the germline ends. CDR3 region: CASSLVPGASNQPQHF. Written as DNA, the CDR3 is TGTGCCAGCAGCTTAGTCCCAGGGGCAAGCAATCAGCCCCAGCATTTT.

The chain employs TRBV7-8 and TRBJ1-2; 9 bases are a match to TRBD1. The CDR3 has 16 amino acids. Germline CDR1 reads SGHVS; CDR2 reads FQNEAQ. V lost 5 bases, J lost 6 bases, and 13 bases stayed unmatched. In DNA, the CDR3 is TGTGCCAGCAGCCCCCAAACCGGGACAGGGATCAATGGCTACACCTTC. Protein sequence: CASSPQTGTGINGYTF.

This chain joins TRBV6-4 and TRBJ2-3, with D possibly TRBD1 on 6 matching bases. V was trimmed by 6 bases and J by 8 bases, leaving 15 bases between them. Looked up from germline, CDR1 is MRHNA and CDR2 is SNTAGT. This CDR3 is 13 amino acids long. Written as DNA, the CDR3 is TGTGCCAGCAGCCGTACAGGGTCTATTACGCAGTATTTT. Its protein product is CASSRTGSITQYF.

The chain joins TRBV7-2 to TRBJ2-7; 13 nucleotides align to TRBD2. V lost 7 bases to trimming and J lost 3 bases; unmatched junction nucleotides: 15. Germline values: CDR1 SGHTA, CDR2 FQGNSA. The CDR3 loop spans 18 amino acids. The CDR3 region is CASTDGRGTSGDYYEQYF. In DNA, the CDR3 is TGTGCCAGCACTGACGGCCGAGGGACTAGCGGGGATTACTACGAGCAGTACTTC.

V usage is TRBV6-2 or TRBV6-3 and J usage is TRBJ2-2; D call uncertain. The CDR3 extends over 14 amino acids. Germline lookup yields CDR1 MNHEY and CDR2 SVGEGT. Trimming removed 6 bases from V and 1 base from J, with 9 bases in between. The CDR3 DNA follows: TGTGCCAGCAGGGAAATAGGGAACACCGGGGAGCTGTTTTTT. Translation gives CASREIGNTGELFF.

The chain employs TRBV29-1 and TRBJ1-1; 9 bases line up with TRBD1. The length of the CDR3 is 12 residues. V trimming: 6 bases; J trimming: 5 bases; junction bases outside the gene matches: 4. The germline gives CDR1 SQVTM, CDR2 ANQGSEA. CDR3 coding DNA: TGCAGCGTAAACAGGGGGCGGACTGAAGCTTTCTTT. Its translation is CSVNRGRTEAFF.

The J gene is TRBJ1-6, the V gene TRBV20-1, with 9 positions matching TRBD1. Germline loops: CDR1 DFQATT, CDR2 SNEGSKA (reference sequence). V was clipped by 3 bases and J by 10 bases; unmatched bases: 25. The length of the CDR3 is 20 residues. The CDR3 region is CSARSALQGARGKSASPLHF. CDR3 bases: TGCAGTGCTAGGTCGGCTTTACAGGGGGCGAGGGGAAAATCGGCGTCACCCCTCCACTTT.

In its sample, this clonotype is large (0.1 to 1%). The chain combines TRBV5-4 with TRBJ1-5, with 7 positions matching TRBD1. J was trimmed by 5 bases and V by 0 bases; bases with no gene match: 11. The CDR3 sequence is 17 residues long. CDR1 and CDR2 from the germline V gene are SGHNT and YYREEE (reference sequence). The CDR3 here is CASSLDPKTGSHQPQHF. In DNA form, the CDR3 reads TGTGCCAGCAGCTTGGATCCCAAGACAGGGAGTCATCAGCCCCAGCATTTT.

This chain connects TRBV20-1 to TRBJ2-5; D call uncertain. V lost 4 bases and J lost 2, with 14 bases in between. CDR3 length: 14 amino acids. CDR1 and CDR2 from the germline V gene are DFQATT and SNEGSKA (reference sequence). CDR3 residues: CSANPLVGQETQYF. CDR3 coding DNA: TGCAGTGCTAACCCGTTGGTGGGGCAAGAGACCCAGTACTTC.

The chain has TRBV6-1 and TRBJ1-5; a possible D gene is TRBD1 (5 bases). Trimming cost V 8 bases and J 4 bases, with 12 bases left between them. The germline CDR1 and CDR2 sequences are MNHNS and SASEGT. There are 13 residues in the CDR3. CDR3 amino acids: CASGGPGNQPQHF. The CDR3 DNA reads as TGTGCCAGCGGGGGTCCAGGGAATCAGCCCCAGCATTTT.

The rearrangement joins TRBV4-3 to TRBJ2-1; tentatively, D is TRBD1 (6 bases). Germline CDR1 LGHNA, CDR2 YSLEER. Trimming shortened V by 0 bases and J by 10 bases, and 13 bases separated the two germline ends. The length of the CDR3 is 14 residues. This CDR3 reads CASSQDPRGWEQFF. Here the CDR3 DNA reads TGCGCCAGCAGCCAAGATCCCAGGGGCTGGGAGCAGTTCTTC.

This chain connects TRBV6-5 to TRBJ1-1; 7 nucleotides align to TRBD1. Germline CDR1 reads MNHEY; CDR2 reads SVGAGI. After removal of 2 bases from V and 4 bases from J, the junction contained 4 bases not matched to a gene. The CDR3 contains 14 residues. This CDR3 is CASSYEDRSTEAFF. CDR3 nucleotides: TGTGCCAGCAGTTACGAGGACAGGAGCACTGAAGCTTTCTTT.

The chain has TRBV27 and TRBJ1-1; 8 bases align to TRBD1. Germline V CDR1 and CDR2: MNHEY, SMNVEV (reference sequence). The J segment lost 0 bases and the V segment lost 2 bases, leaving 8 bases of the junction unmatched. CDR3 length: 17 residues. CDR3 sequence (DNA): TGTGCCAGCAGTTTACTATCGACAGGGGACATGAACACTGAAGCTTTCTTT. It translates to CASSLLSTGDMNTEAFF.

This clonotype was observed a handful of times. The chain couples TRBV7-2 to TRBJ1-6; D unresolved. The CDR3 contains 17 residues. The germline V gene encodes CDR1 SGHTA and CDR2 FQGNSA. V lost 4 bases and J 0 bases, leaving 13 bases between the germline ends. CDR3 region: CASSWDTRSSYNSPLHF. Here the CDR3 DNA reads TGTGCCAGCAGCTGGGATACCCGAAGCTCCTATAATTCACCCCTCCACTTT.

The chain combines TRBV6-1 with TRBJ1-2; perhaps TRBD1 as D (6 bases). Trimming shortened V by 8 bases and J by 4 bases, and 20 bases separated the two germline ends. The germline V gene has CDR1 MNHNS and CDR2 SASEGT. This CDR3 has 15 residues. CDR3 protein: CASCLNRDGGYGYTF. The CDR3 DNA follows: TGTGCCAGCTGCCTCAACAGGGATGGCGGCTATGGCTACACCTTC.

The sample holds one count of this clonotype. This chain links TRBV20-1 with TRBJ1-2; 7 nucleotides agree with TRBD1. The ends lost 4 bases at V and 8 bases at J; junction bases unmatched: 7. CDR1 is DFQATT and CDR2 is SNEGSKA in the germline V gene (reference sequence). The length of the CDR3 is 12 residues. The CDR3 DNA sequence: TGCAGTGCTACCGACAGGGTTAGAGGCTACACCTTC. This encodes CSATDRVRGYTF.

This clonotype was recorded only once. The gene calls are TRBV20-1 and TRBJ2-7, with TRBD1 matching over 9 bases. Germline assignment: CDR1 DFQATT and CDR2 SNEGSKA (reference sequence). Trimming took 0 bases from V and 7 from J; bases not matched to a gene: 10. CDR3 size: 15 residues. The CDR3 nucleotides are TGCAGTGCTAGAGATTGGGGACAGGGCGGAGGGGAGCAGTACTTC. Translating gives CSARDWGQGGGEQYF.

This clonotype was detected only a few times. The chain couples TRBV23-1 to TRBJ1-2; TRBD1 is a possible D gene (6 bases). TRBV23-1 qualifies as an ORF whose function is uncertain. The CDR3 runs to 16 residues. The germline V and J ends were trimmed by 0 bases and 2 bases, with 13 bases remaining between them. The CDR3 protein is CASSQSVGQRNYGYTF. The CDR3 region has the DNA TGCGCCAGCAGTCAATCGGTCGGACAGAGAAACTATGGCTACACCTTC.

The J gene is TRBJ1-5, the V gene TRBV6-2 or TRBV6-3, with TRBD1 matching 8 bases. V lost 3 bases and J lost 9; bases outside the gene matches: 19. The germline V gene has CDR1 MNHEY and CDR2 SVGEGT. This CDR3 is built from 18 residues. The CDR3 nucleotides are TGTGCCAGCAGTTATGTAGGTGCAAGGGACAGGAGCCCCAGGCCCCAGCATTTT. Translated: CASSYVGARDRSPRPQHF.

The chain employs TRBV11-2 and TRBJ2-7; no definite D call. Germline V CDR1 and CDR2: SGHAT, FQNNGV. This CDR3 is 13 amino acids long. With 1 base removed from V and 4 bases from J, the gap between germline ends came to 8 bases. The CDR3 region has the DNA TGTGCCAGCAGCTTAGGGATCGGGTACGAGCAGTACTTC. Its translation is CASSLGIGYEQYF.

This chain uses TRBV27 with TRBJ1-2, with a possible D match to TRBD1 (6 bases). The CDR3 sequence is 12 residues long. Germline lookup yields CDR1 MNHEY and CDR2 SMNVEV (reference sequence). V lost 5 bases, J lost 5 bases, and 9 bases lay in between. CDR3 amino acids: CASSRQGYGYTF. The CDR3 DNA sequence: TGTGCCAGCAGTCGGCAGGGGTATGGCTACACCTTC.

The chain combines TRBV21-1 with TRBJ1-5. TRBV21-1 is described as a pseudogene. The CDR3 length is 19 residues. The CDR3 DNA is TGTGCCAGCAGCAATTTCGGCATGGAGAATGGCTGGAGCAATCAGCCCCAGCATTTT. Residues: CASSNFGMENGWSNQPQHF.

The rearrangement joins TRBV19 to TRBJ2-3; a possible D gene is TRBD2 (5 bases). The V end lost 2 bases, the J end lost 1 base, and 16 bases lay between the germline ends. Germline V lookup: CDR1 LNHDA, CDR2 SQIVND (reference sequence). The CDR3 consists of 17 residues. DNA for the CDR3: TGTGCCAGTAGTATACAATCGTGGAGCGGCGGCACAGATACGCAGTATTTT. As protein: CASSIQSWSGGTDTQYF.

The chain has TRBV6-1 and TRBJ1-5; TRBD1 agrees at 9 bases. From germline, CDR1 is MNHNS and CDR2 SASEGT. Trimming took 5 bases from V and 0 from J; bases not matched to a gene: 5. CDR3 length equals 16 residues. The CDR3 here is CASSPGTGISNQPQHF. CDR3 in DNA: TGTGCCAGCAGTCCCGGGACAGGGATTAGCAATCAGCCCCAGCATTTT.

This clonotype was recorded once. J is TRBJ2-1 and V is TRBV7-9; a weak D match, TRBD2 (6 bases). V lost 5 bases to trimming and J lost 2 bases, with 19 bases between them. The germline gives CDR1 SEHNR, CDR2 FQNEAQ (reference sequence). This CDR3 spans 17 amino acids. CDR3 protein: CASSRPLAEKAYNEQFF. The CDR3 DNA reads TGTGCCAGCAGCAGGCCCTTAGCGGAAAAAGCCTACAATGAGCAGTTCTTC.

This chain joins TRBV20-1 and TRBJ1-3; D gene unclear. V lost 8 bases, J lost 1 base, and 6 bases lay in between. Germline V gene data show CDR1 as DFQATT and CDR2 as SNEGSKA (reference sequence). There are 11 residues in the CDR3. The chain's CDR3 is CSRRSGNTIYF. Here the CDR3 DNA reads TGCAGTCGGCGGTCTGGAAACACCATATATTTT.

The chain has TRBV28 and TRBJ2-7; D remains ambiguous. CDR1 MDHEN and CDR2 SYDVKM come from the germline V gene. The CDR3 has 11 residues. V lost 7 bases and J 4 bases, leaving 8 bases between the germline ends. The CDR3 here is CASNWGYEQYF. CDR3 DNA: TGTGCCAGCAATTGGGGTTACGAGCAGTACTTC. Full variable domain (outside the CDR3, taken from reference TRBV28 and TRBJ2-7): DVKVTQSSRYLVKRTGEKVFLECVQDMDHENMFWYRQDPGLGLRLIYFSYDVKMKEKGDIPEGYSVSREKKERFSLILESASTNQTSMYLCASNWGYEQYFGPGTRLTVT.